This entry concerns a single T cell receptor (beta chain). The data belong to a study of blood T cell repertoires in COVID-19. About the study: T cells, B-cell-depleted T cells, or PBMCs provided the cDNA or gDNA that served as material.

Clinical history reported by participants formed the basis on which cohorts were assigned. Donors in Cohort 3 counted as recovered after two negative PCRs, clearance, or symptom resolution. The CDR3 length is 15 residues. Trimming removed 2 bases at V and 2 bases at J, with 9 bases between. Germline V gene data show CDR1 as MNHEY and CDR2 as SVGEGT. Original analysis: Counts of nucleated cells, estimated from reference gene primer amplification, were obtained. Some clones are missing from TCRdb's copy, which holds only in-frame ones; the method was immunoSEQ multiplex PCR. V, J and clone size were drawn from that table, and D and trimming were deduced from the DNA. Of some 250,000 clones in the sample, approximately 90% were seen once.

The clonotype originates from a man aged 40-55 years who had recovered from COVID-19. The rearrangement links TRBV6-2 or TRBV6-3 to TRBJ2-2; a possible D gene is TRBD2 (6 bases). Sample: PBMCs or T cells enriched from blood (not recorded which). The CDR3 DNA reads TGTGCCAGCAGTTACGCTAGCGAAAACACCGGGGAGCTGTTTTTT. Its translation is CASSYASENTGELFF.